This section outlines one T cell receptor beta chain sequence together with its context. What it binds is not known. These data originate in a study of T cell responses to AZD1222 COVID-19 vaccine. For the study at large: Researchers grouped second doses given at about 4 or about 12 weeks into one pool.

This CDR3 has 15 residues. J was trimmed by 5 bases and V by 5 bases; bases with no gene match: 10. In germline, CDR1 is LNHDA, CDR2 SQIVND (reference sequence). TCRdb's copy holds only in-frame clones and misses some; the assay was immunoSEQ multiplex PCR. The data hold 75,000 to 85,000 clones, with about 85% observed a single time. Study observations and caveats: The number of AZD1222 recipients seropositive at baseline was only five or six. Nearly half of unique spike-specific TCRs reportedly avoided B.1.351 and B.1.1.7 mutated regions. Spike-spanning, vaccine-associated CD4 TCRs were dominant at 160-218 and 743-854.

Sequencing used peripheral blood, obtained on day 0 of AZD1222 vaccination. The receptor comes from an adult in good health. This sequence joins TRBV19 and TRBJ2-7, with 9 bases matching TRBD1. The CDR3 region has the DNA TGTGCCAGTAGTCAGCACCGGGACAGGGTGAACGAGCAGTACTTC. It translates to CASSQHRDRVNEQYF.